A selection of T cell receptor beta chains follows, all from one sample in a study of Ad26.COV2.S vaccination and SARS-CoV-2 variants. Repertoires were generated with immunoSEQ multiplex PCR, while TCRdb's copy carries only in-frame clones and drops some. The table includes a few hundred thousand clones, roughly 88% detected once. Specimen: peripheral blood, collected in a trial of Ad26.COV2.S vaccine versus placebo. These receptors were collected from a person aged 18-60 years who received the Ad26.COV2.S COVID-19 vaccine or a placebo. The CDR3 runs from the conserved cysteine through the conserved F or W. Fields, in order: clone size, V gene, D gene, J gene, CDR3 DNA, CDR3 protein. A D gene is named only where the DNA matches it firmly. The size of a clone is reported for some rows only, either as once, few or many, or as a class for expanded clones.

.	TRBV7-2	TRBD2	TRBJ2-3	TGTGCCAGCAGCAATGGACTAGCGGGGGGCGCCACCGATACGCAGTATTTT	CASSNGLAGGATDTQYF
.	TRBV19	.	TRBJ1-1	TGTGCCAGTAGTATGACCGCGGCGGACACTGAAGCTTTCTTT	CASSMTAADTEAFF
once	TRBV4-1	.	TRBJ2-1	TGCGCCAGCAGCCAACCTCCCCCGGAGAATGAGCAGTTCTTC	CASSQPPPENEQFF
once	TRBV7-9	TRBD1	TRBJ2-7	TGTGCCAGCAGCTCGATGGGACAGGGGAGCCCCCACGAGCAGTACTTC	CASSSMGQGSPHEQYF
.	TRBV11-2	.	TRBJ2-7	TGTGCCAGCAGCTTAGCCCCGGAATTGCCCTACGAGCAGTACTTC	CASSLAPELPYEQYF
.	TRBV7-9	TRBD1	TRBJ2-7	TGTGCCAGCAGCCAACCAATGGGACAGGTCTACGAGCAGTACTTC	CASSQPMGQVYEQYF
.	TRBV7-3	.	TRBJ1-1	TGTGCCAGCAGCTTTGGGTGGAACACTGAAGCTTTCTTT	CASSFGWNTEAFF
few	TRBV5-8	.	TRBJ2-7	TGTGCCAGCAGCTTAAGGTTTTCCTACGAGCAGTACTTC	CASSLRFSYEQYF
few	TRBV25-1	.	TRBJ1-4	TGTGCCAGCAGTGAGGACAGATTTCATGAAAAACTGTTTTTT	CASSEDRFHEKLFF
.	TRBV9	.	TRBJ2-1	TGTGCCAGCAGCCCCAGACAGATAGAGGACAATGAGCAGTTCTTC	CASSPRQIEDNEQFF
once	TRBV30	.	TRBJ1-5	TGTGCCTGGAGTGAACAAACCAATCAGCCCCAGCATTTT	CAWSEQTNQPQHF
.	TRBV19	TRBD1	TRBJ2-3	TGTGCCAGCGGGGACAGGGCAACAGATACGCAGTATTTT	CASGDRATDTQYF
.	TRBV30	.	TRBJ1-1	TGTGCCTGGAGTGTACGGGTGGCAGAAACTGAAGCTTTCTTT	CAWSVRVAETEAFF
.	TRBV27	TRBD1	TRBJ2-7	TGTGCCAGCAGACCCATACCGGGACAGGGGTTAGGGGAGCAGTACTTC	CASRPIPGQGLGEQYF
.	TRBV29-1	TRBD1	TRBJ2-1	TGCAGCGTGACGGGACAGGGTTCCTACAATGAGCAGTTCTTC	CSVTGQGSYNEQFF
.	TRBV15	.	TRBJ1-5	TGTGCCACCAGCAGAGAGAGGACGCTCGAACAGCCCCAGCATTTT	CATSRERTLEQPQHF
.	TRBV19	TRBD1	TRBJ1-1	TGTGCCAGTACCTCCCAGGGGGCTGAGGCTTTCTTT	CASTSQGAEAFF
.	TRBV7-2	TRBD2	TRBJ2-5	TGTGCCAGCGGCCCGGGGGGGATGGAGACCCAGTACTTC	CASGPGGMETQYF
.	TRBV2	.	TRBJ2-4	TGTGCCAGCAGTGGTCCTTTTGAGAACATTCAGTACTTC	CASSGPFENIQYF
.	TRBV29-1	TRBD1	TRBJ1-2	TGCAGCGTTCCCGGGACAGGGGGATTAAACTATGGCTACACCTTC	CSVPGTGGLNYGYTF
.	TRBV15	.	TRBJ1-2	TGTGCCACCAGCAGAGATTATTCGGGAGCGCCCTATGGCTACACCTTC	CATSRDYSGAPYGYTF
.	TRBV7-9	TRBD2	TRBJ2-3	TGTGCCAGCAGCTTTGGGCCAGCTGCTTTGCGGGGGGCGGTGGATACGCAGTATTTT	CASSFGPAALRGAVDTQYF
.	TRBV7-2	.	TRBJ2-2	TGTGCCAGCAGCTTAGTGGGAGGGGGTCAGTACACCGGGGAGCTGTTTTTT	CASSLVGGGQYTGELFF
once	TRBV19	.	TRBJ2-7	TGTGCCAGTAGTTGGGCAGGGCGGGACGAGCAGTACTTC	CASSWAGRDEQYF
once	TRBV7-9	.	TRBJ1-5	TGTGCCAGCAGCGAAACAGGAAGCAGCAATCAGCCCCAGCATTTT	CASSETGSSNQPQHF
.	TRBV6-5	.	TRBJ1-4	TGTGCCAGCAGTTATGGCAGCACTAATGAAAAACTGTTTTTT	CASSYGSTNEKLFF
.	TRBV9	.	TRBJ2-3	TGTGCCAGCAGCGAACTGCCTACAACGTTCACAGATACGCAGTATTTT	CASSELPTTFTDTQYF